What follows are 15 T cell receptor beta chains derived from one specimen sequenced in a study of cytomegalovirus exposure and HLA in healthy donors. Vbeta (60) and Jbeta (13) primers were used in the PCR. The method was immunoSEQ multiplex PCR; TCRdb's version includes in-frame clones alone and lacks a portion of them. Among fewer than 250,000 clones listed, roughly four fifths were seen once. The sample taken for sequencing was PBMCs. The receptors stem from a woman aged 45 to 65 in good health and CMV-seropositive.

This chain joins TRBV13 and TRBJ1-4; TRBD1 is a possible D gene (5 bases). Germline CDR1 PRHDT, CDR2 FYEKMQ (reference sequence). V shed 5 bases and J shed 13 bases, with 14 bases lying between them. The CDR3 extends over 12 amino acids. The CDR3 bases are TGTGCCAGCAGCCTAACATCCGACAGACTGTTTTTT. Its translation: CASSLTSDRLFF. The full variable domain, with the rest looked up from reference TRBV13 and TRBJ1-4, is AAGVIQSPRHLIKEKRETATLKCYPIPRHDTVYWYQQGPGQDPQFLISFYEKMQSDKGSIPDRFSAQQFSDYHSELNMSSLELGDSALYFCASSLTSDRLFFGSGTQLSVL.

The chain links TRBV7-3 to TRBJ1-5; D may be TRBD1 (5 bases). V was clipped by 0 bases and J by 8 bases, with 11 bases between them. CDR3 length: 14 residues. The germline V gene encodes CDR1 SGHTA and CDR2 FQGTGA. CDR3 sequence (DNA): TGTGCCAGCAGCTTAACTGGGGGGGGTAAGCCCCAGCATTTT. Translated, it gives CASSLTGGGKPQHF.

The chain uses TRBV19 and TRBJ1-5; possibly TRBD1 for D (5 bases). CDR1 is LNHDA, CDR2 SQIVND, per germline (reference sequence). The V end was cut by 2 bases, the J end by 8 bases, with 13 bases between. This CDR3 contains 14 residues. CDR3 sequence reads: CASSIRRGDEPQHF. The CDR3 DNA sequence: TGTGCCAGTAGTATACGGCGGGGGGATGAGCCCCAGCATTTT.

This chain joins TRBV7-2 and TRBJ1-5; 10 bases fit TRBD1. The trim removed 5 bases at V and 5 bases at J, leaving 6 bases unmatched. The V gene's germline CDR1 is SGHTA and CDR2 FQGNSA. The CDR3 runs to 15 residues. The DNA for the CDR3 is TGTGCCAGCAGCATCCGGACAGGGGGGGATCAGCCCCAGCATTTT. It codes for CASSIRTGGDQPQHF.

V is TRBV7-8 and J is TRBJ1-1, with D uncertain. There are 14 residues in the CDR3. CDR1 is SGHVS and CDR2 is FQNEAQ in the germline V gene. The V end was cut by 5 bases, the J end by 4 bases, with 14 bases between. DNA of the CDR3: TGTGCCAGCAGCAGAACAGCCCAAGGCACTGAAGCTTTCTTT. This codes for CASSRTAQGTEAFF.

This clone was recorded only once. The J gene is TRBJ1-2, the V gene TRBV5-1; no definite D call. V shed 5 bases and J shed 2 bases, with 10 bases lying between them. Germline CDR1 SGHRS, CDR2 YFSETQ. The CDR3 is 13 amino acids. The chain's CDR3 is CASSGQINYGYTF. In nucleotides, the CDR3 is TGCGCCAGCAGTGGTCAGATCAACTATGGCTACACCTTC.

This chain links TRBV2 with TRBJ2-7; 7 bases fit TRBD1. V trimming: 6 bases; J trimming: 0 bases; junction bases outside the gene matches: 5. Germline values: CDR1 SNHLY, CDR2 FYNNEI. CDR3 length equals 14 residues. The CDR3 region has the DNA TGTGCCAGCAGGCAGACAGGGAGCTCCTACGAGCAGTACTTC. This sequence encodes CASRQTGSSYEQYF.

The chain employs TRBV5-1 and TRBJ2-3, with TRBD2 identical over 10 bases. Germline lookup yields CDR1 SGHRS and CDR2 YFSETQ. After removal of 1 base from V and 4 bases from J, the junction contained 6 bases not matched to a gene. CDR3 length equals 16 residues. For the CDR3, the DNA is TGCGCCAGCAGCTTGTTAGCGGGGGGTCCCTCAGATACGCAGTATTTT. It specifies CASSLLAGGPSDTQYF.

The chain combines TRBV28 with TRBJ1-2; 9 bases fit TRBD1. The CDR3 extends over 13 amino acids. Germline CDR1 MDHEN, CDR2 SYDVKM. With 6 bases clipped from V and 6 bases from J, the junction kept 5 bases outside the gene matches. The CDR3 loop is CASRTGGVHGYTF. DNA of the CDR3: TGTGCCAGCAGAACAGGGGGCGTTCATGGCTACACCTTC.

The chain links TRBV7-3 to TRBJ2-3; 12 bases are a match to TRBD2. Germline CDR1 is SGHTA and CDR2 is FQGTGA. V gave up 1 base and J gave up 3 bases; unmatched junction bases: 5. The CDR3 covers 17 residues. CDR3 bases: TGTGCCAGCAGCTTAAGGGCTAGCGGGGGGGAAACAGATACGCAGTATTTT. This encodes CASSLRASGGETDTQYF.

V is TRBV4-3 and J is TRBJ1-2; D might be TRBD1 (6 bases). The CDR3 contains 15 residues. Germline loops: CDR1 LGHNA, CDR2 YSLEER. V lost 1 base, J lost 2 bases, and 11 bases lay in between. The CDR3 nucleotides read TGCGCCAGCAGCCAAGGCTTAGACAGGAACTATGGCTACACCTTC. This gives the protein CASSQGLDRNYGYTF.

The chain is built from TRBV2 and TRBJ1-1, with 10 bases fitting TRBD1. V shed 6 bases, J shed 5 bases, and the junction held 3 bases outside the gene matches. The CDR3 is made up of 13 amino acids. Germline V lookup: CDR1 SNHLY, CDR2 FYNNEI. The CDR3 DNA reads TGTGCCAGCAGGCCGGGACAGGGGACTGAAGCTTTCTTT. Residues: CASRPGQGTEAFF. The complete variable domain, with remaining parts taken from reference TRBV2 and TRBJ1-1, reads EPEVTQTPSHQVTQMGQEVILRCVPISNHLYFYWYRQILGQKVEFLVSFYNNEISEKSEIFDDQFSVERPDGSNFTLKIRSTKLEDSAMYFCASRPGQGTEAFFGQGTRLTVV.

The genes are TRBV2 and TRBJ1-1, with D tentatively TRBD1 (5 bases). Germline lookup yields CDR1 SNHLY and CDR2 FYNNEI. CDR3 size: 14 residues. Trimming removed 1 base at V and 7 bases at J, with 13 bases between. CDR3 region: CASSEGVQGGEAFF. CDR3 sequence (DNA): TGTGCCAGCAGTGAAGGGGTCCAGGGTGGTGAAGCTTTCTTT.

J is TRBJ2-3 and V is TRBV5-8; D call uncertain. Trimming cost V 0 bases and J 1 base, with 6 bases left between them. This CDR3 is built from 14 residues. In germline, CDR1 is SGHTS, CDR2 YDEGEE. The CDR3 sequence: CASSLAPGTDTQYF. CDR3 in DNA: TGTGCCAGCAGCTTGGCCCCGGGCACAGATACGCAGTATTTT.

The chain joins TRBV28 to TRBJ1-2, with a tentative D call TRBD1 (5 bases). Germline V CDR1 and CDR2: MDHEN, SYDVKM. Trimming pared 7 bases from V and 3 bases from J, leaving 18 bases between. There are 15 residues in the CDR3. The CDR3 spells CASKKGSGEDYGYTF. Here the CDR3 DNA reads TGTGCCAGCAAAAAGGGCTCGGGGGAAGACTATGGCTACACCTTC.